The 17 T cell receptor beta chains given below trace back to one sample, sequenced in a study. From the 5' RACE reads, TCRdb called clonotypes with MiXCR, one entry per CDR3 protein. Altogether some 44,000 distinct CDR3 sequences are present, around 28% being singletons, with the ten largest covering approximately 4.1%. Sequenced input: tumor-infiltrating memory CD4+ T cells sorted from the breast tumor. Stated subset: memory CD4+ T cells, CD4+CD45RO+CD25-. These receptors were obtained from a female donor with breast cancer.

This clonotype was counted many times. The chain is built from TRBV20-1 and TRBJ2-7; TRBD1 matches 10 bases. Germline trimming cut 4 bases from V and 5 bases from J; bases unmatched to any gene: 5. This CDR3 has 13 amino acids. Germline V gene data show CDR1 as DFQATT and CDR2 as SNEGSKA (reference sequence). The CDR3 reads CSATGQGQHEQYF. In DNA, the CDR3 is TGCAGTGCTACGGGACAGGGGCAGCACGAGCAGTACTTC.

The chain links TRBV5-1 to TRBJ2-5; 7 bases are a match to TRBD1. Germline assignment: CDR1 SGHRS and CDR2 YFSETQ. The CDR3 covers 15 residues. V dropped 0 bases and J dropped 9; count of bases not matched to a gene: 11. The CDR3 bases are TGCGCCAGCAGCTTGGATGGGACAGCTCAAGGGGCCCAGTACTTC. This encodes CASSLDGTAQGAQYF.

This chain links TRBV5-1 with TRBJ2-5; 7 bases line up with TRBD2. Looked up from germline, CDR1 is SGHRS and CDR2 is YFSETQ. The CDR3 loop spans 11 amino acids. The J segment lost 7 bases and the V segment lost 4 bases, leaving 1 base of the junction unmatched. The CDR3 is CASSPGGTQYF. CDR3 DNA sequence: TGCGCCAGCAGCCCGGGAGGGACCCAGTACTTC.

The chain has TRBV5-5 and TRBJ2-2, with D tentatively TRBD1 (6 bases). Germline V gene lookup returns CDR1 SGHKS and CDR2 YYEKEE (reference sequence). With 8 bases removed from V and 7 bases from J, the gap between germline ends came to 18 bases. This CDR3 contains 14 residues. CDR3 sequence (DNA): TGTGCCAGTTCCTACTTAGACAGGAGCGGGGAGCTGTTTTTT. Amino acid sequence: CASSYLDRSGELFF.

The rearrangement uses TRBV7-8 and TRBJ2-5; the match to TRBD2 covers 10 bases. Germline lookup yields CDR1 SGHVS and CDR2 FQNEAQ. CDR3 length: 16 residues. V dropped 5 bases and J dropped 3; count of bases not matched to a gene: 9. The CDR3 sequence: CASSPQKREGKETQYF. The CDR3 DNA follows: TGTGCCAGCAGCCCCCAAAAGCGGGAGGGCAAAGAGACCCAGTACTTC.

CDR3 sequence (DNA): TGTGCCAGCGGCCTGTCAGGGAACACTGAAGCTTTCTTT. The encoded protein is CASGLSGNTEAFF. The rearrangement joins TRBV9 to TRBJ1-1; D is unresolved. CDR3 length: 13 residues. Germline V gives CDR1 SGDLS, CDR2 YYNGEE. V was cut by 7 bases and J by 1 base, with 11 bases left in between.

This clonotype occurred a few times. The rearrangement joins TRBV20-1 to TRBJ1-3; D is ambiguous. The CDR3 has 13 residues. Per the germline V gene, CDR1 is DFQATT and CDR2 is SNEGSKA (reference sequence). Trimming cost V 6 bases and J 0 bases, with 9 bases left between them. The CDR3 region has the DNA TGCAGTGCCCGGTCCCCCTCTGGAAACACCATATATTTT. Encoded protein: CSARSPSGNTIYF.

By sample fraction, this clonotype is medium-sized (0.01 to 0.1%). The chain combines TRBV7-2 with TRBJ2-5; 10 nucleotides line up with TRBD2. CDR3 length equals 14 residues. Per germline, CDR1 SGHTA and CDR2 FQGNSA. Losses at the gene ends were 8 bases for V and 4 bases for J; bases not matched to a gene: 7. The DNA of the CDR3 is TGTGCCAGCGGGGCTAGCGGGAGAGGAGAGACCCAGTACTTC. Its protein is CASGASGRGETQYF. Filled out from reference TRBV7-2 and TRBJ2-5, the complete variable domain reads GAGVSQSPSNKVTEKGKDVELRCDPISGHTALYWYRQSLGQGLEFLIYFQGNSAPDKSGLPSDRFSAERTGGSVSTLTIQRTQQEDSAVYLCASGASGRGETQYFGPGTRLLVL.

This clonotype was seen ten or more times. The chain links TRBV7-2 to TRBJ2-3; 9 bases agree with TRBD2. Germline values: CDR1 SGHTA, CDR2 FQGNSA. The CDR3 spans 17 residues. V was clipped by 2 bases and J by 5 bases; unmatched bases: 11. CDR3 sequence: CASSLRGLGAGGDTQYF. The CDR3 DNA sequence: TGTGCCAGCAGCTTAAGGGGTTTGGGAGCGGGAGGAGATACGCAGTATTTT. Based on the CDR3 plus reference TRBV7-2 and TRBJ2-3, the full variable domain is GAGVSQSPSNKVTEKGKDVELRCDPISGHTALYWYRQSLGQGLEFLIYFQGNSAPDKSGLPSDRFSAERTGGSVSTLTIQRTQQEDSAVYLCASSLRGLGAGGDTQYFGPGTRLTVL.

The V call is TRBV4-1, the J call TRBJ1-2, with a tentative D call TRBD1 (6 bases). The CDR3 covers 16 residues. Germline CDR1 and CDR2: MGHRA and YSYEKL. Between the trimmed V and J ends, which lost 0 bases and 4 bases, there was a span of 15 bases. CDR3 bases: TGCGCCAGCAGCCAAGATTCCACAGGGTTCGTCTATGGCTACACCTTC. Translated: CASSQDSTGFVYGYTF.

This clonotype showed up many times. This rearrangement joins TRBV4-3 to TRBJ1-1; D call uncertain. This CDR3 comprises 14 residues. Between the trimmed V and J ends, which lost 0 bases and 1 base, there was a span of 6 bases. Germline CDR1 is LGHNA and CDR2 is YSLEER. CDR3 sequence: CASSQDHENTEAFF. The DNA of the CDR3 is TGCGCCAGCAGCCAAGATCATGAGAACACTGAAGCTTTCTTT.

As concerns this clonotype: At one boundary the junction diverges from the germline segment, which might be a read error. The chain links TRBV4-2 to TRBJ2-2; perhaps TRBD2 as D (5 bases). CDR3 length: 15 amino acids. Per germline, CDR1 LGHNA and CDR2 YNFKEQ. CDR3 residues: CASSQEYQGTGELFF. CDR3 DNA: TGTGCCAGCAGCCAAGAGTACCAAGGCACCGGGGAGCTATTTTTT.

This clonotype occurred a few times. The chain carries TRBV6-2 or TRBV6-3 and TRBJ2-1, with TRBD1 identical over 7 bases. The J segment lost 9 bases and the V segment lost 9 bases, leaving 5 bases of the junction unmatched. CDR1 is MNHEY, CDR2 SVGEGT, per germline. CDR3 size: 11 residues. CDR3 nucleotides: TGTGCCAGTCGACAGGGAAGTGAGCAGTTCTTC. It specifies CASRQGSEQFF.

This chain uses TRBV9 with TRBJ1-2; no clear D. The CDR3 has 14 residues. With 4 bases removed from V and 3 bases from J, the gap between germline ends came to 13 bases. Per germline, CDR1 SGDLS and CDR2 YYNGEE. CDR3 coding DNA: TGTGCCAGCAGCCCAAGCCCAGTCGACTATGGCTACACCTTC. Its translation: CASSPSPVDYGYTF. The complete variable domain, with remaining parts taken from reference TRBV9 and TRBJ1-2, reads DSGVTQTPKHLITATGQRVTLRCSPRSGDLSVYWYQQSLDQGLQFLIQYYNGEERAKGNILERFSAQQFPDLHSELNLSSLELGDSALYFCASSPSPVDYGYTFGSGTRLTVV.

The chain joins TRBV10-3 to TRBJ2-7, with 14 bases fitting TRBD2. Germline assignment: CDR1 ENHRY and CDR2 SYGVKD. CDR3 length equals 14 residues. V lost 6 bases and J lost 3; bases outside the gene matches: 1. The DNA for the CDR3 is TGTGCCATCAGCGGGACTAGCGGGGGCTACGAGCAGTACTTC. Its protein is CAISGTSGGYEQYF.

The chain couples TRBV9 to TRBJ2-1; 13 bases match TRBD2. Germline lookup yields CDR1 SGDLS and CDR2 YYNGEE. Germline trimming cut 3 bases from V and 8 bases from J; bases unmatched to any gene: 8. The CDR3 has 16 amino acids. The CDR3: CASSARTSGSPHEQFF. The CDR3, as DNA: TGTGCCAGCAGCGCAAGGACTAGCGGGAGCCCCCATGAGCAGTTCTTC.

The rearrangement joins TRBV18 to TRBJ2-7; TRBD2 matches at 10 bases. J gave up 2 bases and V 6 bases, and 7 bases lay outside the gene matches. CDR1 KGHSH and CDR2 LQKENI come from the germline V gene. The CDR3 is 15 amino acids. CDR3 sequence reads: CASSGTSEKAYEQYF. The CDR3 bases are TGTGCCAGCTCCGGGACTAGCGAGAAAGCCTACGAGCAGTACTTC. The full variable domain, in which reference TRBV18 and TRBJ2-7 provide the parts outside the CDR3, is NAGVMQNPRHLVRRRGQEARLRCSPMKGHSHVYWYRQLPEEGLKFMVYLQKENIIDESGMPKERFSAEFPKEGPSILRIQQVVRGDSAAYFCASSGTSEKAYEQYFGPGTRLTVT.